In its sample, the clone carrying this T cell receptor (beta chain) was seen many times. Its specificity is unknown. Germline DNA was extracted alongside blood RNA, which was obtained from unsorted whole blood. Collected before surgery were roughly 3.9 milliliters of peripheral blood. With a constant-region primer, TCR beta cDNA was made from 450 to 550 ng of total RNA. Libraries of TCR beta came from three nested multiplex PCR rounds with slightly modified ARM-PCR. In the first two PCR rounds, TRBV1-TRBV30 forward primers were paired with a C-beta reverse primer, and each round lasted about 9 cycles. TCRdb recomputed calls from the multiplex PCR reads with MiXCR, one row per CDR3 protein. The sample yields around 330,000 distinct CDR3 sequences, roughly 60% seen once. The sample comes from a study of tumor-infiltrating lymphocytes in primary liver carcinoma. Study-wide context: Subjects presented with primary liver carcinoma managed by surgical resection.

Overall study results and limits: Researchers found tumor-adjacent and tumor-blood pairs overlapped less than tumor region pairs. The use of bulk unsorted samples meant that CD4+ and CD8+ repertoires were not compared.

The V segment lost 6 bases and the J segment 2 bases; nucleotides outside the gene matches: 7. Germline assignment: CDR1 SQVTM and CDR2 ANQGSEA. The CDR3 length is 14 residues. The genes are TRBV29-1 and TRBJ2-3; 8 positions agree with TRBD1. This TCR derives from a man aged 40-49 years with primary liver carcinoma and hepatitis B virus infection. Sample: peripheral blood. CDR3 residues: CSVSQGAPTDTQYF. The CDR3 bases are TGCAGCGTCAGCCAGGGGGCGCCCACAGATACGCAGTATTTT.